This T cell receptor beta chain comes out of a study of technical replicates of blood from a few donors. This table comes from immunoSEQ multiplex PCR, and its TCRdb copy is limited to in-frame clones, with some not included. The sample has 100,000 or so clones; approximately 94% are singletons. Sequenced sample: T cells isolated from PBMCs. The receptor comes from a human donor in good health.

The CDR3 DNA follows: TGCGCCAGCAGCCAAGATCGGAGGGCCCGGAGCACTGAAGCTTTCTTT. This encodes CASSQDRRARSTEAFF. The chain is built from TRBV4-1 and TRBJ1-1; no clear D. Germline values: CDR1 MGHRA, CDR2 YSYEKL. This CDR3 is 16 amino acids long. Between the trimmed V and J ends, which lost 0 bases and 4 bases, there was a span of 15 bases.